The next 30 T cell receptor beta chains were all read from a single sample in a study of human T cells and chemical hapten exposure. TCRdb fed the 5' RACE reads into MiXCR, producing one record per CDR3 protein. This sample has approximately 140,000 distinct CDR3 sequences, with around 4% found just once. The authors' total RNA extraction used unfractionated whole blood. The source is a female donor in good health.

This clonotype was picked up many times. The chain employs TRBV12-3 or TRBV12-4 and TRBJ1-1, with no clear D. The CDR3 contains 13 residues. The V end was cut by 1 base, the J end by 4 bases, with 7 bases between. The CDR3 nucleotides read TGTGCCAGCAGTTTAGGGCGGGGCACTGAAGCTTTCTTT. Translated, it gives CASSLGRGTEAFF.

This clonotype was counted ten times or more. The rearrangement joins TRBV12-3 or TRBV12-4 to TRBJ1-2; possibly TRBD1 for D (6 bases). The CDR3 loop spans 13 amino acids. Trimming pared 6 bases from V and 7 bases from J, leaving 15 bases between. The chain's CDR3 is CASRRGGLSGYTF. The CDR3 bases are TGTGCCAGCAGACGAGGGGGTCTGAGTGGCTACACCTTC.

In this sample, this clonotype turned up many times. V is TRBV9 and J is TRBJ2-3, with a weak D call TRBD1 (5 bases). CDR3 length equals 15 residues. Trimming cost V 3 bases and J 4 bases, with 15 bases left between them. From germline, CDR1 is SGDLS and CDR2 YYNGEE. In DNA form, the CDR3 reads TGTGCCAGCAGCGCGACAGCCGAAGAAGCAGATACGCAGTATTTT. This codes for CASSATAEEADTQYF.

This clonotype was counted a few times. The CDR3: CASSYRRGAGYGYTF. CDR3 bases: TGTGCCAGCAGTTACAGGAGGGGTGCCGGATATGGCTACACCTTC. The rearrangement joins TRBV6-6 to TRBJ1-2; D might be TRBD1 (5 bases). V lost 2 bases to trimming and J lost 5 bases, with 15 bases between them. CDR3 size: 15 residues. Germline V gives CDR1 MNHNY, CDR2 SVGAGI (reference sequence).

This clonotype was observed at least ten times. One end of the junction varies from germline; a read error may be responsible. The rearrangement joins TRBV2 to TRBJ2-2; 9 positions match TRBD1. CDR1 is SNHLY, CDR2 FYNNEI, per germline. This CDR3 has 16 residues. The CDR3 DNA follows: TGTGCCAGCAGTTTTGGCGGGACAGGGAACGCCGGGGAGCTGTTTTTT. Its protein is CASSFGGTGNAGELFF.

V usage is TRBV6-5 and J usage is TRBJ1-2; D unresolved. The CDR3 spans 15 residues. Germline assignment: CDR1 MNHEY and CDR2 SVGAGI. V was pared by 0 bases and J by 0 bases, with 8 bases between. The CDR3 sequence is CASSYSGRANYGYTF. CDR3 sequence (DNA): TGTGCCAGCAGTTACTCCGGGAGAGCTAACTATGGCTACACCTTC.

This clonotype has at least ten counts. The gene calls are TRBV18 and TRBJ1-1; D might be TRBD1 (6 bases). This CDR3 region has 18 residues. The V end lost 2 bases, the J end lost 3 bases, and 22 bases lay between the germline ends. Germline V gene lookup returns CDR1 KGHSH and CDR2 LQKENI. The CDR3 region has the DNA TGTGCCAGCTCACCATTGGGGGGCTCCCCCAGGACCGACACTGAAGCTTTCTTT. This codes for CASSPLGGSPRTDTEAFF.

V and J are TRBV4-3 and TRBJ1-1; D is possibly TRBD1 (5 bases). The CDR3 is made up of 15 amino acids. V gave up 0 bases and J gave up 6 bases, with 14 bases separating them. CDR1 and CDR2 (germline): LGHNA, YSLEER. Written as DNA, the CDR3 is TGCGCCAGCAGCCAAGATTGGCAGGGCGCCTCTGAAGCTTTCTTT. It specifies CASSQDWQGASEAFF.

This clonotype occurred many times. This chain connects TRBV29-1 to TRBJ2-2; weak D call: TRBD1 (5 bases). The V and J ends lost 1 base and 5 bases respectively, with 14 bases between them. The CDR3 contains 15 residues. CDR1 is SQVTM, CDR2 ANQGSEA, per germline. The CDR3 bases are TGCAGCGTTGAAGTCAGGGATTCAGGTACCGGGGAGCTGTTTTTT. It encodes CSVEVRDSGTGELFF.

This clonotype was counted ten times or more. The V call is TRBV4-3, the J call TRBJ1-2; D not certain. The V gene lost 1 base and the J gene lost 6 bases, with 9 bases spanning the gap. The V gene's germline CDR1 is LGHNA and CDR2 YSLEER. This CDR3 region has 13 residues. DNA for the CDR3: TGCGCCAGCAGCCAAGTTGGCCACGATGGCTACACCTTC. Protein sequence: CASSQVGHDGYTF.

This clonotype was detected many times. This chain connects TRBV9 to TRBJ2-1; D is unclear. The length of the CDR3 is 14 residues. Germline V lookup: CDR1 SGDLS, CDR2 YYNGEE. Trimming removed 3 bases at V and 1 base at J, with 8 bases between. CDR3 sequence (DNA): TGTGCCAGCAGCGGGCAGGTTTCCTACAATGAGCAGTTCTTC. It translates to CASSGQVSYNEQFF.

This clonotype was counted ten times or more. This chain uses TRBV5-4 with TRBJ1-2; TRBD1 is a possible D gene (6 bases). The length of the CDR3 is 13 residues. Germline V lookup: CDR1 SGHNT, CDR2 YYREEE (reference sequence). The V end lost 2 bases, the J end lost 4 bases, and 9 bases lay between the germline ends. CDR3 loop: CASSFTGSYGYTF. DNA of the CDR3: TGTGCCAGCAGCTTCACAGGGTCCTATGGCTACACCTTC.

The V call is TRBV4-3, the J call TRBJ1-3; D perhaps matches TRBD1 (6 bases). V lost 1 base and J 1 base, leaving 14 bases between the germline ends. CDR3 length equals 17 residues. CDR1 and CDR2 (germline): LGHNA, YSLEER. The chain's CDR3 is CASSQGPPGASGNTIYF. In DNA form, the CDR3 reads TGCGCCAGCAGCCAAGGCCCCCCGGGGGCTTCTGGAAACACCATATATTTT.

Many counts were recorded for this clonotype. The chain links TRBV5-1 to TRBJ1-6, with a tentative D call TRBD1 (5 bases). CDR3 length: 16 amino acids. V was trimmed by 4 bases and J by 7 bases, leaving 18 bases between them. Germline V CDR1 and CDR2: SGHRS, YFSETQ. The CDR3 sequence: CASSPRRGPDNSPLHF. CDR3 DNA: TGCGCCAGCAGCCCGCGTCGGGGACCAGACAATTCACCCCTCCACTTT.

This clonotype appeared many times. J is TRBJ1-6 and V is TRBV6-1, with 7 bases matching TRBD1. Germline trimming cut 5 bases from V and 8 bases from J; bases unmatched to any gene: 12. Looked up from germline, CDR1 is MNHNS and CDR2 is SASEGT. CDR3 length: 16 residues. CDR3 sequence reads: CASSKDRIGIDSPLHF. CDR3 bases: TGTGCCAGCAGTAAGGACAGGATTGGTATTGATTCACCCCTCCACTTT.

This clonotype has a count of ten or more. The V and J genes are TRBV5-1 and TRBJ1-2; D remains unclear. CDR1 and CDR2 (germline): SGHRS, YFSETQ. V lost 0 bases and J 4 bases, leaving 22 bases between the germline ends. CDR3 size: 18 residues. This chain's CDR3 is CASSLDPAGPSTAYGYTF. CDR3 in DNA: TGCGCCAGCAGCTTGGATCCTGCAGGACCCTCTACTGCCTATGGCTACACCTTC.

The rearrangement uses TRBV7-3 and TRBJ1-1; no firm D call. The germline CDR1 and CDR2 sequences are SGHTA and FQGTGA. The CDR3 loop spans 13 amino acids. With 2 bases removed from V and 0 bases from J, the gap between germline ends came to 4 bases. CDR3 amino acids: CASSLFMNTEAFF. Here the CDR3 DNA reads TGTGCCAGCAGCTTATTTATGAACACTGAAGCTTTCTTT.

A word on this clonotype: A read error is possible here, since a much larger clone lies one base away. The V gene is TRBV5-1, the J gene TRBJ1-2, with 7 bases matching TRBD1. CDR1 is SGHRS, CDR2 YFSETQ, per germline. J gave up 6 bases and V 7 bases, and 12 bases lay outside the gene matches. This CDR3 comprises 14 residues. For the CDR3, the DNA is TGCGCCAGCGGCACAGGGGACAAGAACGATGGCTACACCTTC. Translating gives CASGTGDKNDGYTF. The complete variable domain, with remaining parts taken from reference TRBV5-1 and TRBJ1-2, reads KAGVTQTPRYLIKTRGQQVTLSCSPISGHRSVSWYQQTPGQGLQFLFEYFSETQRNKGNFPGRFSGRQFSNSRSEMNVSTLELGDSALYLCASGTGDKNDGYTFGSGTRLTVV.

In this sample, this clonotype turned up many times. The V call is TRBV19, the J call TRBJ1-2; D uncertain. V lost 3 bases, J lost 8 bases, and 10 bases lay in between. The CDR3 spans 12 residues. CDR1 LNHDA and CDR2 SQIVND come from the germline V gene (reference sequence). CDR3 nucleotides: TGTGCCAGTAGTATTTGGCCTCGCGGCTACACCTTC. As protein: CASSIWPRGYTF.

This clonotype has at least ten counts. In nucleotides, the CDR3 is TGTGCCAGCAGCCGAGGACAGTCCGATGGCTACACCTTC. Its protein is CASSRGQSDGYTF. The chain uses TRBV6-1 and TRBJ1-2; D may be TRBD1 (6 bases). Per the germline V gene, CDR1 is MNHNS and CDR2 is SASEGT. The CDR3 spans 13 residues. V lost 6 bases to trimming and J lost 6 bases, with 14 bases between them.

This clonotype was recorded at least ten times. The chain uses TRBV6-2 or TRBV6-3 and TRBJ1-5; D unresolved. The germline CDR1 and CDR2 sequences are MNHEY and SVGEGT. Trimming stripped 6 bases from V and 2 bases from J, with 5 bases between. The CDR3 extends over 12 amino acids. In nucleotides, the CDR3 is TGTGCCAGCAGGCTAGGCAATCAGCCCCAGCATTTT. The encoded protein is CASRLGNQPQHF.

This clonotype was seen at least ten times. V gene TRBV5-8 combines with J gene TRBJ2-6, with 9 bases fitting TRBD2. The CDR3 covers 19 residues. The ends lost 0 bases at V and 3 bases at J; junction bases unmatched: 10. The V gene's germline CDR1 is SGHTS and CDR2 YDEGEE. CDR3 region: CASSLDGTSPSYGANVLTF. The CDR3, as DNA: TGTGCCAGCAGCTTGGACGGGACTAGCCCTTCTTATGGGGCCAACGTCCTGACTTTC.

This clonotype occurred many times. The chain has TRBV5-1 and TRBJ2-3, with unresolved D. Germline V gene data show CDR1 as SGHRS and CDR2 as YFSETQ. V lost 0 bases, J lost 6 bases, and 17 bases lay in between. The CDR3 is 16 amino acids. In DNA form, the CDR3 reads TGCGCCAGCAGCTTGGCTTGGGTCCCGGCCCGGGATACGCAGTATTTT. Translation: CASSLAWVPARDTQYF. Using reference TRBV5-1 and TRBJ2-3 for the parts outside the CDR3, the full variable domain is KAGVTQTPRYLIKTRGQQVTLSCSPISGHRSVSWYQQTPGQGLQFLFEYFSETQRNKGNFPGRFSGRQFSNSRSEMNVSTLELGDSALYLCASSLAWVPARDTQYFGPGTRLTVL.

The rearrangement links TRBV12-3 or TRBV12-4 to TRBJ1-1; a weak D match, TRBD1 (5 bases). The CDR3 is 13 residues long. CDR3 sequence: CASTGAWNTEAFF. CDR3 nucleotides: TGTGCGTCCACTGGGGCGTGGAACACTGAAGCTTTCTTT.

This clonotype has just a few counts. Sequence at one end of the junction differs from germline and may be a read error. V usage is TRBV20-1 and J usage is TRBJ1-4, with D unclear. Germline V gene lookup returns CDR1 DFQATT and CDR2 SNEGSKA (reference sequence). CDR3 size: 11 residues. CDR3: CSARDPVRILF. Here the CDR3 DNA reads TGCAGTGCTAGAGATCCCGTTCGCATTCTCTTT.

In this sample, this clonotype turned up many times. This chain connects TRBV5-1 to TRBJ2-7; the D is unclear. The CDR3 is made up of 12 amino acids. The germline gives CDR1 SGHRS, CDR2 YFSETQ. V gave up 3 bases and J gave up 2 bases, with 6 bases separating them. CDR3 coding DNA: TGCGCCAGCAGCTCAACAACCTACGAGCAGTACTTC. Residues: CASSSTTYEQYF.

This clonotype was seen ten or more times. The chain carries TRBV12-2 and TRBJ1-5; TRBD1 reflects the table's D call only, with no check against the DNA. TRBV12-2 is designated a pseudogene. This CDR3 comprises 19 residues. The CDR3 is CASRSTRVGVPWGNQPQHF. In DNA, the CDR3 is TGTGCAAGTCGCTCTACCCGAGTTGGGGTCCCCTGGGGCAATCAGCCCCAGCATTTT.

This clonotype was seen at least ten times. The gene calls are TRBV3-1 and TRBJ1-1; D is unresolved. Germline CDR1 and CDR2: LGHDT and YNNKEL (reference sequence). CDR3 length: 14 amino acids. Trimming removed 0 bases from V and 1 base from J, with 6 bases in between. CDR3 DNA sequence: TGTGCCAGCAGCCAAGATTGGGCGAACACTGAAGCTTTCTTT. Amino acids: CASSQDWANTEAFF. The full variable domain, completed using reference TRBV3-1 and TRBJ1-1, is DTAVSQTPKYLVTQMGNDKSIKCEQNLGHDTMYWYKQDSKKFLKIMFSYNNKELIINETVPNRFSPKSPDKAHLNLHINSLELGDSAVYFCASSQDWANTEAFFGQGTRLTVV.

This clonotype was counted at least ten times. CDR3 region: CASSYDSEAFF. Here the CDR3 DNA reads TGTGCCAGCAGCTACGACAGTGAAGCTTTCTTT. This sequence joins TRBV5-6 and TRBJ1-1; weak D call: TRBD1 (5 bases). The CDR3 is 11 amino acids. The V gene's germline CDR1 is SGHDT and CDR2 YYEEEE. The V gene lost 3 bases and the J gene lost 7 bases, with 7 bases spanning the gap.

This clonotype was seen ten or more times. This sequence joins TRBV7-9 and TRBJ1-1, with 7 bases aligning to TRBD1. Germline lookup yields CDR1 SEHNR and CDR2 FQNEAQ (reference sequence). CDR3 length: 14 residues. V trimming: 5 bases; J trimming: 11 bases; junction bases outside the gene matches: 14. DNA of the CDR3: TGTGCCAGCAGCAATCTAAGGGGGCGGTTGGGGGCTTTCTTT. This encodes CASSNLRGRLGAFF.